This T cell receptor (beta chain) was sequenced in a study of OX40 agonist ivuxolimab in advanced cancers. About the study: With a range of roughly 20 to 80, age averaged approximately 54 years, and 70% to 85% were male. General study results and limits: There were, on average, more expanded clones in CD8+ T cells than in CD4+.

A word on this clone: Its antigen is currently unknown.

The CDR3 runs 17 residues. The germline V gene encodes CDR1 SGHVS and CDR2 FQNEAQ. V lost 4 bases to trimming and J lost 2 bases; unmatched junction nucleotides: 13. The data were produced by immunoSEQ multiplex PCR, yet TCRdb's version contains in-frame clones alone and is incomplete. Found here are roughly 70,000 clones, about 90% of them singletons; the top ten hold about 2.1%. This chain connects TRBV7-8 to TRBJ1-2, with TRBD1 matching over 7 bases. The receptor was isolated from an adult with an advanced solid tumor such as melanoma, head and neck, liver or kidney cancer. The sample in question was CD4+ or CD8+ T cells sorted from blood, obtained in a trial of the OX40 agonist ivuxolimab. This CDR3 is CASSSRTGALSNYGYTF. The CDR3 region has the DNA TGTGCCAGCAGCTCCCGGACAGGAGCCTTGTCGAACTATGGCTACACCTTC.